The rows below give T cell receptor beta chains drawn from one sample of a study of CD4+ T cells in melanoma. Assay used: immunoSEQ multiplex PCR; TCRdb lists only in-frame clones, some missing. The sample lists some 110,000 clones, about 92% occurring once. The sequenced sample was peripheral blood. Receptor source: a human donor with melanoma. Each CDR3 is given with its conserved first and last residue. Fields, in order: clone size, D gene, J gene, V gene, CDR3 protein, CDR3 DNA. D genes are given only for firm matches. Only part of the rows carry a size: once, few, many, or a class if the clone is expanded.

abundance: NA
d_gene: NA
j_gene: TRBJ2-7
v_gene: TRBV28
CDR3aa: CASSWDGAYEQYF
CDR3nt: TGTGCCAGCAGTTGGGACGGCGCCTACGAGCAGTACTTC

abundance: NA
d_gene: NA
j_gene: TRBJ1-4
v_gene: TRBV27
CDR3aa: CASSKGSREKLFF
CDR3nt: TGTGCCAGCAGTAAGGGGTCACGAGAAAAACTGTTTTTT

abundance: NA
d_gene: NA
j_gene: TRBJ2-3
v_gene: TRBV13
CDR3aa: CASSLGRSPDTQYF
CDR3nt: TGTGCCAGCAGCTTAGGCAGGTCCCCAGATACGCAGTATTTT

abundance: few
d_gene: TRBD2
j_gene: TRBJ2-2
v_gene: TRBV4-1
CDR3aa: CASSSSGGELFF
CDR3nt: TGCGCCAGCAGCTCTAGCGGGGGGGAGCTGTTTTTT

abundance: NA
d_gene: NA
j_gene: TRBJ2-3
v_gene: TRBV7-2
CDR3aa: CASSLALDSTDTQYF
CDR3nt: TGTGCCAGCAGCTTAGCGCTGGACAGCACAGATACGCAGTATTTT

abundance: NA
d_gene: NA
j_gene: TRBJ2-7
v_gene: TRBV4-1
CDR3aa: CASSPLAQTLYEQYF
CDR3nt: TGCGCCAGCAGCCCCCTGGCACAAACTCTCTACGAGCAGTACTTC

abundance: NA
d_gene: NA
j_gene: TRBJ1-1
v_gene: TRBV2
CDR3aa: CASRLQGTNTEAFF
CDR3nt: TGTGCCAGCAGATTACAGGGCACGAACACTGAAGCTTTCTTT

abundance: NA
d_gene: NA
j_gene: TRBJ2-2
v_gene: TRBV27
CDR3aa: CASSLFGELFF
CDR3nt: TGTGCCAGCAGTTTATTCGGGGAGCTGTTTTTT

abundance: NA
d_gene: TRBD2
j_gene: TRBJ2-2
v_gene: TRBV7-3
CDR3aa: CASSEGTSATGELFF
CDR3nt: TGTGCCAGCAGCGAAGGGACTAGCGCCACCGGGGAGCTGTTTTTT

abundance: NA
d_gene: NA
j_gene: TRBJ1-2
v_gene: TRBV7-4
CDR3aa: CASSSGSLDGSYGYTF
CDR3nt: TGTGCCAGCAGCTCGGGTAGTCTCGACGGGAGCTATGGCTACACCTTC

abundance: NA
d_gene: TRBD1
j_gene: TRBJ1-1
v_gene: TRBV7-6
CDR3aa: CASSFPGQGKMNTEAFF
CDR3nt: TGTGCCAGCAGCTTCCCAGGACAGGGGAAAATGAACACTGAAGCTTTCTTT

abundance: NA
d_gene: NA
j_gene: TRBJ1-4
v_gene: TRBV4-3
CDR3aa: CASSQELNEKLFF
CDR3nt: TGCGCCAGCAGCCAGGAACTGAATGAAAAACTGTTTTTT

abundance: once
d_gene: TRBD1
j_gene: TRBJ1-1
v_gene: TRBV19
CDR3aa: CATTGGGYTEAFF
CDR3nt: TGTGCCACTACAGGGGGGGGGTACACTGAAGCTTTCTTT

abundance: NA
d_gene: TRBD1
j_gene: TRBJ1-2
v_gene: TRBV9
CDR3aa: CASSPRDRVYYGYTF
CDR3nt: TGTGCCAGCAGCCCAAGGGACAGGGTCTACTATGGCTACACCTTC

abundance: NA
d_gene: TRBD2
j_gene: TRBJ2-3
v_gene: TRBV10-3
CDR3aa: CATERDSTDTQYF
CDR3nt: TGTGCCACCGAGCGGGATAGCACAGATACGCAGTATTTT

abundance: NA
d_gene: NA
j_gene: TRBJ1-5
v_gene: TRBV10-3
CDR3aa: CAISTGSQPQHF
CDR3nt: TGTGCCATCTCAACAGGCTCTCAGCCCCAGCATTTT

abundance: NA
d_gene: NA
j_gene: TRBJ2-3
v_gene: TRBV18
CDR3aa: CASSPPGAKTDTQYF
CDR3nt: TGTGCCAGCTCACCGCCCGGGGCGAAGACAGATACGCAGTATTTT

abundance: once
d_gene: NA
j_gene: TRBJ2-7
v_gene: TRBV4-1
CDR3aa: CASSARPGDYEQYF
CDR3nt: TGCGCCAGCAGCGCGCGCCCGGGGGACTACGAGCAGTACTTC

abundance: once
d_gene: NA
j_gene: TRBJ1-5
v_gene: TRBV6-1
CDR3aa: CASSAYTGFNQPQHF
CDR3nt: TGTGCCAGCAGTGCTTACACAGGGTTCAATCAGCCCCAGCATTTT

abundance: NA
d_gene: NA
j_gene: TRBJ2-7
v_gene: TRBV6-5
CDR3aa: CASSYLAGQNFYEQYF
CDR3nt: TGTGCCAGCAGTTATCTGGCGGGACAAAATTTCTACGAGCAGTACTTC

abundance: NA
d_gene: TRBD2
j_gene: TRBJ2-1
v_gene: TRBV9
CDR3aa: CASSVGTSGYYNEQFF
CDR3nt: TGTGCCAGCAGCGTGGGGACTAGCGGTTACTACAATGAGCAGTTCTTC

abundance: NA
d_gene: NA
j_gene: TRBJ2-6
v_gene: TRBV5-1
CDR3aa: CASSPSPSGANVLTF
CDR3nt: TGCGCCAGCAGCCCAAGCCCCTCTGGGGCCAACGTCCTGACTTTC

abundance: once
d_gene: NA
j_gene: TRBJ1-4
v_gene: TRBV9
CDR3aa: CASTPGGVLNEKLFF
CDR3nt: TGTGCCAGCACCCCTGGCGGGGTTCTAAATGAAAAACTGTTTTTT

abundance: NA
d_gene: NA
j_gene: TRBJ1-3
v_gene: TRBV28
CDR3aa: CASSFTYTIYF
CDR3nt: TGTGCCAGCAGTTTTACCTACACCATATATTTT

abundance: NA
d_gene: TRBD1
j_gene: TRBJ2-7
v_gene: TRBV7-2
CDR3aa: CASSPRTGYEQYF
CDR3nt: TGTGCCAGCAGCCCGCGGACAGGGTACGAGCAGTACTTC

abundance: NA
d_gene: NA
j_gene: TRBJ2-1
v_gene: TRBV2
CDR3aa: CASGFSDLNNEQFF
CDR3nt: TGTGCCAGCGGATTTAGCGACCTGAACAATGAGCAGTTCTTC

abundance: once
d_gene: NA
j_gene: TRBJ2-3
v_gene: TRBV7-2
CDR3aa: CASSFMLVGTQYF
CDR3nt: TGTGCCAGCAGCTTTATGTTGGTGGGTACGCAGTATTTT

abundance: once
d_gene: NA
j_gene: TRBJ1-2
v_gene: TRBV4-1
CDR3aa: CASSQVSVEGYTF
CDR3nt: TGCGCCAGCAGCCAAGTGTCAGTAGAAGGCTACACCTTC

abundance: NA
d_gene: NA
j_gene: TRBJ2-5
v_gene: TRBV19
CDR3aa: CASSPGSQETQYF
CDR3nt: TGTGCCAGTAGTCCCGGGTCCCAAGAGACCCAGTACTTC

abundance: few
d_gene: TRBD2
j_gene: TRBJ2-2
v_gene: TRBV28
CDR3aa: CASSPWGSGGRVVFF
CDR3nt: TGTGCCAGCAGCCCCTGGGGAAGCGGCGGGAGGGTAGTGTTTTTT

abundance: NA
d_gene: TRBD2
j_gene: TRBJ2-3
v_gene: TRBV27
CDR3aa: CASSSPAGGMDADTQYF
CDR3nt: TGTGCCAGCAGTTCCCCGGCGGGAGGGATGGACGCAGATACGCAGTATTTT

abundance: NA
d_gene: NA
j_gene: TRBJ2-3
v_gene: TRBV7-2
CDR3aa: CASSLAPATDTQYF
CDR3nt: TGTGCCAGCAGCTTAGCCCCAGCCACAGATACGCAGTATTTT

abundance: NA
d_gene: NA
j_gene: TRBJ1-1
v_gene: TRBV6-5
CDR3aa: CASSLRLQGEAFF
CDR3nt: TGTGCCAGCAGCCTCCGACTCCAAGGAGAAGCTTTCTTT

abundance: once
d_gene: NA
j_gene: TRBJ1-2
v_gene: TRBV6-6
CDR3aa: CAGSQGPGYGYTF
CDR3nt: TGTGCCGGCAGTCAGGGGCCTGGCTATGGCTACACCTTC

abundance: NA
d_gene: NA
j_gene: TRBJ2-7
v_gene: TRBV19
CDR3aa: CASRGGARYEQYF
CDR3nt: TGTGCCAGTAGAGGGGGGGCGCGTTACGAGCAGTACTTC

abundance: NA
d_gene: NA
j_gene: TRBJ2-5
v_gene: TRBV7-2
CDR3aa: CASSLDGVIQETQYF
CDR3nt: TGTGCCAGCAGCTTAGATGGGGTTATCCAAGAGACCCAGTACTTC

abundance: many
d_gene: NA
j_gene: TRBJ1-1
v_gene: TRBV6-5
CDR3aa: CASTYSEGGNTEAFF
CDR3nt: TGTGCCAGCACCTACTCTGAGGGGGGGAACACTGAAGCTTTCTTT

abundance: NA
d_gene: NA
j_gene: TRBJ2-2
v_gene: TRBV5-5
CDR3aa: CASSLLSTEPGELFF
CDR3nt: TGTGCCAGCAGCTTGCTTAGCACGGAACCCGGGGAGCTGTTTTTT

abundance: NA
d_gene: NA
j_gene: TRBJ1-2
v_gene: TRBV5-1
CDR3aa: CASSWGGSANYGYTF
CDR3nt: TGCGCCAGCAGCTGGGGCGGGAGTGCTAACTATGGCTACACCTTC

abundance: NA
d_gene: NA
j_gene: TRBJ2-1
v_gene: TRBV27
CDR3aa: CASSLIAIDHNEQFF
CDR3nt: TGTGCCAGCAGTTTAATAGCAATCGACCACAATGAGCAGTTCTTC

abundance: NA
d_gene: TRBD1
j_gene: TRBJ1-1
v_gene: TRBV9
CDR3aa: CASSAIRDRGREGAFF
CDR3nt: TGTGCCAGCAGCGCTATCCGGGACAGGGGTCGAGAAGGGGCTTTCTTT

abundance: NA
d_gene: TRBD2
j_gene: TRBJ2-1
v_gene: TRBV4-3
CDR3aa: CASSQERRTSVEFF
CDR3nt: TGCGCCAGCAGCCAAGAAAGGCGGACTAGCGTGGAGTTCTTC

abundance: NA
d_gene: NA
j_gene: TRBJ2-3
v_gene: TRBV6-6
CDR3aa: CASSEPRKPADTQYF
CDR3nt: TGTGCCAGCAGTGAGCCCAGAAAACCCGCAGATACGCAGTATTTT

abundance: NA
d_gene: NA
j_gene: TRBJ1-4
v_gene: TRBV14
CDR3aa: CASSRRDKRFATNEKLFF
CDR3nt: TGTGCCAGCAGCCGCCGGGACAAGCGGTTTGCAACTAATGAAAAACTGTTTTTT

abundance: NA
d_gene: TRBD2
j_gene: TRBJ2-1
v_gene: TRBV4-3
CDR3aa: CASSQDPPAGGVYNEQFF
CDR3nt: TGCGCCAGCAGCCAAGATCCCCCAGCGGGAGGGGTCTACAATGAGCAGTTCTTC

abundance: NA
d_gene: TRBD1
j_gene: TRBJ1-4
v_gene: TRBV7-2
CDR3aa: CASSLEQGNEKLFF
CDR3nt: TGTGCCAGCAGCTTAGAACAGGGGAATGAAAAACTGTTTTTT

abundance: NA
d_gene: TRBD1
j_gene: TRBJ2-1
v_gene: TRBV5-4
CDR3aa: CASSLGQESYNEQFF
CDR3nt: TGTGCCAGCAGCCTCGGACAGGAGTCCTACAATGAGCAGTTCTTC

abundance: NA
d_gene: NA
j_gene: TRBJ2-1
v_gene: TRBV2
CDR3aa: CASSVRGEQFF
CDR3nt: TGTGCCAGCAGTGTCCGCGGTGAGCAGTTCTTC

abundance: NA
d_gene: NA
j_gene: TRBJ2-1
v_gene: TRBV7-9
CDR3aa: CASSFLDNEQFF
CDR3nt: TGTGCCAGCAGCTTTTTGGACAATGAGCAGTTCTTC

abundance: NA
d_gene: NA
j_gene: TRBJ1-5
v_gene: TRBV7-2
CDR3aa: CASRNSNQPQHF
CDR3nt: TGTGCCAGCAGGAATAGCAATCAGCCCCAGCATTTT

abundance: NA
d_gene: NA
j_gene: TRBJ1-2
v_gene: TRBV5-8
CDR3aa: CASRELTAAYGYTF
CDR3nt: TGTGCCAGCAGAGAACTCACCGCCGCCTATGGCTACACCTTC

abundance: NA
d_gene: NA
j_gene: TRBJ1-2
v_gene: TRBV30
CDR3aa: CAWSERNYGYTF
CDR3nt: TGTGCCTGGAGTGAACGGAACTATGGCTACACCTTC

abundance: once
d_gene: NA
j_gene: TRBJ2-3
v_gene: TRBV28
CDR3aa: CASSLRVGDTQYF
CDR3nt: TGTGCCAGCAGTCTTAGGGTGGGAGATACGCAGTATTTT

abundance: NA
d_gene: NA
j_gene: TRBJ2-2
v_gene: TRBV2
CDR3aa: CASSEVRAGELFF
CDR3nt: TGTGCCAGCAGTGAAGTCAGGGCCGGGGAGCTGTTTTTT

abundance: NA
d_gene: TRBD2
j_gene: TRBJ2-2
v_gene: TRBV6-4
CDR3aa: CASSALAGGTGELFF
CDR3nt: TGTGCCAGCAGTGCTCTAGCGGGAGGCACCGGGGAGCTGTTTTTT

abundance: NA
d_gene: NA
j_gene: TRBJ2-3
v_gene: TRBV27
CDR3aa: CASSSRAWGTDTQYF
CDR3nt: TGTGCCAGCAGTTCCAGGGCCTGGGGGACAGATACGCAGTATTTT

abundance: NA
d_gene: NA
j_gene: TRBJ2-3
v_gene: TRBV14
CDR3aa: CASSRWDSREADTQYF
CDR3nt: TGTGCCAGCAGCCGCTGGGACAGTCGGGAGGCAGATACGCAGTATTTT